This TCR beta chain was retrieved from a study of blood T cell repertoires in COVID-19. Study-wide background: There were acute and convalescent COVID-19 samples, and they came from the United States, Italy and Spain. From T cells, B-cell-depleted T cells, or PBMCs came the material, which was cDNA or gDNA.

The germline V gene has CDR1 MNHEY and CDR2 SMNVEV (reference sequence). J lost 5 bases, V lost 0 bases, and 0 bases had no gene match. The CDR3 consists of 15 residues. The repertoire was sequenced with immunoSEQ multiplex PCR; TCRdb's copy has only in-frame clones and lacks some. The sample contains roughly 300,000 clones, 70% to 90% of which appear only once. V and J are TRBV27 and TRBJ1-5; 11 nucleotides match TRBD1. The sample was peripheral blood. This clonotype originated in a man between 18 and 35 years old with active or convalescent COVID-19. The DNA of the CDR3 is TGTGCCAGCAGTTTATCGGGACAGGGGGATCAGCCCCAGCATTTT. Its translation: CASSLSGQGDQPQHF.